This T cell receptor (beta chain) was sequenced during a study of immune aging and cytomegalovirus after organ transplant listed by TCRdb under 2021. Background for the entire study: All transplant recipients received three-drug immunosuppression with prednisone, tacrolimus, and mycophenolate.

General study outcomes and caveats: Large clones contained a bigger proportion of TEMRA cells, and over time the seven largest clones (more than 1,700 cells) picked up aged and TEMRA cells and lost TCM cells. Because CD57 was not measured in the sequencing data, a conservative gene-based aging definition was used instead. Following viremia, aged-phenotype cells rose post-transplant in clones of any size, with the rise occurring earlier in large clones (days 200-264) than in small clones.

What this sample's time point label stands for: five sample-tagged time points from pre-transplant (day -1) to day 368 post-transplant, pooled. Thawed PBMC were stimulated for about 11 hours with a CMV IE-1 overlapping peptide library without transport inhibitors. After being thawed and rested overnight, the cells were stimulated in R10 medium along with CD28/CD49d costimulation. The IE-1 peptide library was made up of 15-amino-acid peptides, each overlapping by 11 amino acids. Each time point was barcoded using BD Single-Cell Multiplexing Kit Sample Tags, after which the barcoded samples were pooled and stained with oligo-conjugated anti-CD45RA plus sorting antibodies. A BD FACSAria III was used to sort CMV-responsive CD8+CD137+ and CD4+CD154+ T cells at 4-way purity. Blood samples were drawn into EDTA vacutainers and processed by Ficoll gradient within 1-24 hours. The CDR3 has 16 amino acids, counting the end cysteine and phenylalanine. Kept here is only the CDR3 DNA, which spans 48 bases and is read in frame from base 1.

The library was built by means of single-cell sequencing. For sequencing, an Illumina NovaSeq 6000 was employed. The BD Rhapsody Targeted mRNA and AbSeq Reagent Kit, in a microwell format, was used for cell capture and library preparation. The libraries included TCR, sample tags, AbSeq, and targeted mRNA from the Human T-Cell Expression Panel, along with custom TOX and TOX2 primers. An Illumina NovaSeq was used to sequence the libraries. In the original analysis: The analysis covered approximately 11,000 cells in total, of which 7,000 to 7,500 were CD8 T cells and approximately 4,500 were CD8 T cells with an identifiable TCR CDR3. On the Seven Bridges Genomics platform, raw data were run through the BD Rhapsody Targeted Analysis Pipeline with V(D)J processing. Quality control, Sample Tag demultiplexing with Lex-BDSMK, clone identification with VDJ Explorer, and Seurat clustering were performed in SeqGeq 1.6.0. A clone was considered non-expanded if it made up <1% of CD8 T cells, and considered a clonal expansion if it made up >2.5% of the sample. The public reads were reprocessed in TCRdb via fastp at Q25 and MiXCR, keeping in-frame beta chains. Duplicate CDR3 protein sequences are folded into a single record with the most common DNA and genes. None of the V and J calls come from the authors' own analysis; TCRdb made them. Here the sample has roughly 20,000 distinct CDR3 sequences; just over 35% occur a single time. 20% to 30% of the sample comes from the top ten.

On this clonotype itself: What this receptor recognizes is not known. A read error may be the cause here, since a much bigger clone is one base away.

The sequencing used CMV peptide-activated CD4+ and CD8+ T cells sorted from blood, collected at five time points, pooled. Per the publication, the cell subset or site label means: sorted CD8+CD137+ and CD4+CD154+ T cells after approximately 12 h CMV IE-1 peptide stimulation. The source of this sequence is a female donor who had a heart transplant and CMV viremia. This sequence uses TRBV12-3 or TRBV12-4 and TRBJ2-1; the best D guess is TRBD2, with 5 bases matching. TRBJ2-7 explains the end of the DNA better; the J call may be wrong. The bases are TGTGCCAGCAGTTTGGGCCGGGGAAATCGCTACAATGAGCAGTACTTC. Translated, it reads CASSLGRGNRYNEQYF.